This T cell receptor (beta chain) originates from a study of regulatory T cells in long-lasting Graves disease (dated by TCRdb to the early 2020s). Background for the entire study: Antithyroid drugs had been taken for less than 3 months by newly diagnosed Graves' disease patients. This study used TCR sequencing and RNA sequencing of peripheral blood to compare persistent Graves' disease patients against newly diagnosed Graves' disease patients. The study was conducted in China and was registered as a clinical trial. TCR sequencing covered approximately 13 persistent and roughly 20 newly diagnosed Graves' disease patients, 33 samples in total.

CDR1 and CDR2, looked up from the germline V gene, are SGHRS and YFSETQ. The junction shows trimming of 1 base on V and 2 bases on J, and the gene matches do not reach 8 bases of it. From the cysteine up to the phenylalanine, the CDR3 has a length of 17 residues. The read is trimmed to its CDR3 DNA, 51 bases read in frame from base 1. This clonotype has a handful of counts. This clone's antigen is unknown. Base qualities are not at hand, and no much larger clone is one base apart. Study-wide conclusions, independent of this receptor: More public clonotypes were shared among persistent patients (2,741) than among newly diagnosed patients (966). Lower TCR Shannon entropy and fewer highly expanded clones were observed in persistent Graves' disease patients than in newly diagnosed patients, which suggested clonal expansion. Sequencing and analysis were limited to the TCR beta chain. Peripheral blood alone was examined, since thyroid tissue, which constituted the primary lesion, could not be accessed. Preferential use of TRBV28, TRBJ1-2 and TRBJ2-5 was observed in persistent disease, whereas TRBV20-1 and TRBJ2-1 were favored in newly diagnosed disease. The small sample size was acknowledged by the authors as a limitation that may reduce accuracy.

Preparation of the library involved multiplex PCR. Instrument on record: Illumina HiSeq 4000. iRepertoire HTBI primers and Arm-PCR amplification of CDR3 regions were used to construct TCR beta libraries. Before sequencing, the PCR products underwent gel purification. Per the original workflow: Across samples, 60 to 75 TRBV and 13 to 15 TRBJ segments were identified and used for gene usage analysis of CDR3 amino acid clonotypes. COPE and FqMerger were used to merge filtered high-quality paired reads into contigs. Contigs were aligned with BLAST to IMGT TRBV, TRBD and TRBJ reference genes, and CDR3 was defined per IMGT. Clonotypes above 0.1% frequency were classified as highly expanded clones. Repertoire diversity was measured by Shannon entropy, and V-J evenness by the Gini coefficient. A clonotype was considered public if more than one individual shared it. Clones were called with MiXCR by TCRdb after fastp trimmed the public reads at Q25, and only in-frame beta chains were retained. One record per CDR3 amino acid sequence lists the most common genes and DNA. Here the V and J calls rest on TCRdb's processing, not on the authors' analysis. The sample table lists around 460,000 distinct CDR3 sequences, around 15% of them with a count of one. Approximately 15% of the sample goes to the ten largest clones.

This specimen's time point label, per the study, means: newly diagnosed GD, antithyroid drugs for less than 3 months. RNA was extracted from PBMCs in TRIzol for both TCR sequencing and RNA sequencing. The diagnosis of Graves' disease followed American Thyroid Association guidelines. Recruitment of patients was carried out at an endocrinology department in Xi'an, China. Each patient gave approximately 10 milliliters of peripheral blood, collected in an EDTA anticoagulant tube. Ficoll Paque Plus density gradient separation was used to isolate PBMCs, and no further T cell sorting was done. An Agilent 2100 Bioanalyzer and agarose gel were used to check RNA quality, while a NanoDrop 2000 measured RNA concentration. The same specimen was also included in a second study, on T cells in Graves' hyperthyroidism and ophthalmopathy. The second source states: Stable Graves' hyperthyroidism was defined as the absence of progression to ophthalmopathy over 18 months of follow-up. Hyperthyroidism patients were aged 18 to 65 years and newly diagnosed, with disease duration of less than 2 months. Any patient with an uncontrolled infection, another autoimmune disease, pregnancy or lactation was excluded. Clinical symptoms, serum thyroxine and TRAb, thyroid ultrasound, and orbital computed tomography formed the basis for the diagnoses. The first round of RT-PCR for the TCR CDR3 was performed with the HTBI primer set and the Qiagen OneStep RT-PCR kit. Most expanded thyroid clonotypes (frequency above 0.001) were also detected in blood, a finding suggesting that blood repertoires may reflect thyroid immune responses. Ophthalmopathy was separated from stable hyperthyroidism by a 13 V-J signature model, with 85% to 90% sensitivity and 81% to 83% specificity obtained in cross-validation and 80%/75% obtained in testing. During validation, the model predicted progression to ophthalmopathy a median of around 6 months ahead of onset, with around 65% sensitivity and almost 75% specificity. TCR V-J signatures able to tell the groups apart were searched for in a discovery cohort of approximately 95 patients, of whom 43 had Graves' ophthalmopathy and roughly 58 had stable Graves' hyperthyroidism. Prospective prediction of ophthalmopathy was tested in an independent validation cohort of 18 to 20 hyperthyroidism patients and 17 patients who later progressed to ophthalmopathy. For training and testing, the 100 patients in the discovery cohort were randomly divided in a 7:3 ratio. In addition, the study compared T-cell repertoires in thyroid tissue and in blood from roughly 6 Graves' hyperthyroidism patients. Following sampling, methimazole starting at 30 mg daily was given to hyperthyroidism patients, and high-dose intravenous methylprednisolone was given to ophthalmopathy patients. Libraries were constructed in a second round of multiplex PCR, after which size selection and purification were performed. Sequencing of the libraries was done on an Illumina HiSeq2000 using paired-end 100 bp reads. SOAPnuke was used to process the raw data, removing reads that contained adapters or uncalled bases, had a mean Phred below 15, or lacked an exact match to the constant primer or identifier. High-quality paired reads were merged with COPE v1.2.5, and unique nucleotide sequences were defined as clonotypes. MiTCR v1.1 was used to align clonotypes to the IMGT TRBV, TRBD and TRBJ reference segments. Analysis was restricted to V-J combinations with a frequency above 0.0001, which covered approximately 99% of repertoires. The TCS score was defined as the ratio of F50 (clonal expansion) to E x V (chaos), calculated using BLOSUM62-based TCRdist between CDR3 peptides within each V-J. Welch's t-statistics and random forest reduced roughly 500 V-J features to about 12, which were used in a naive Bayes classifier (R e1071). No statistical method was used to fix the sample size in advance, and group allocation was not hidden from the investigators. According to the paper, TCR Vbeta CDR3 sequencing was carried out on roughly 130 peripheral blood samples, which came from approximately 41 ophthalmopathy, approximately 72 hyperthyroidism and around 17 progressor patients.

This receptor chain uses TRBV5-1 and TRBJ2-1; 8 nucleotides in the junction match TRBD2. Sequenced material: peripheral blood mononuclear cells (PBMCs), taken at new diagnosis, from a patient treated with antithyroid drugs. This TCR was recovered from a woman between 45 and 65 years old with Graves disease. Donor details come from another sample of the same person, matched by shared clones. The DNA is TGCGCCAGCAGCTTGAACCTAGCGGGCCCGCCCTACAATGAGCAGTTCTTC. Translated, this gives CASSLNLAGPPYNEQFF.